This record covers a single T cell receptor (beta chain). The authors amplified TCR beta CDR3 regions, and they did so from RNA transcripts for repertoire sequencing. RT-PCR with HTBI primers came first, then second-round multiplex PCR. TCRdb reprocessed the multiplex PCR reads via MiXCR and lists one record per CDR3 protein. The sample holds some 370,000 distinct CDR3 sequences, 17% seen once. This entry comes from a study of Graves' ophthalmopathy and Graves' hyperthyroidism. Deletions cut 2 bases from V and 3 bases from J, with 14 bases between. The CDR3 length is 15 residues. Isolation of PBMCs was performed using roughly 10 ml of fresh peripheral blood.

This receptor was identified in an adult woman with stable Graves' hyperthyroidism. The rearrangement links TRBV12-3 or TRBV12-4 to TRBJ2-7, with D possibly TRBD2 on 5 matching bases. Sequences were obtained from peripheral blood. The CDR3, as DNA: TGTGCCAGCAGTTTAAGAGGTGTAGGGAGCTACGAGCAGTACTTC. Its translation: CASSLRGVGSYEQYF.